This TCR beta chain is drawn from a study of blood T cell repertoires in COVID-19. Study as a whole: Sample material is recorded as cDNA or gDNA derived from T cells, B-cell-depleted T cells, or PBMCs.

The Seattle site enrolled patients during active infection and followed them longitudinally. Data came from immunoSEQ multiplex PCR; TCRdb stores just in-frame clones and leaves some out. The data show about 350,000 clones, 75% to 90% seen once. Germline V gene lookup returns CDR1 KGHSH and CDR2 LQKENI. V dropped 0 bases and J dropped 0 bases, with 9 bases sitting between them. The CDR3 is made up of 16 amino acids. The specimen sequenced was peripheral blood. This clonotype originated in a woman aged 55-69 years with COVID-19, enrolled during active disease. The chain carries TRBV18 and TRBJ1-5; D remains unclear. Here the CDR3 reads CASSPPGSGSNQPQHF. DNA of the CDR3: TGTGCCAGCTCACCACCAGGTTCGGGTAGCAATCAGCCCCAGCATTTT.